This TCR beta chain was identified in a study of cytomegalovirus exposure and HLA in healthy donors. The PCR used 60 Vbeta and 13 Jbeta primers. In the original workflow: The authors later counted tens of millions of unique TCR beta chains, roughly 10 million of them shared. The method was immunoSEQ multiplex PCR; TCRdb's version includes in-frame clones alone and lacks a portion of them. Clone size and the V and J calls come from that table; the DNA yielded D and trimming. The data contain some 130,000 clones, under 10% of them singletons. The CDR3 has 16 amino acids. Germline CDR1 and CDR2: SEHNR and FQNEAQ (reference sequence). V dropped 3 bases and J dropped 1; count of bases not matched to a gene: 3.

The chain combines TRBV7-9 with TRBJ2-1, with TRBD2 identical over 10 bases. Sequencing was done on a sample of PBMCs. This receptor was identified in a woman aged 40 to 50 in good health and CMV-seropositive. Here the CDR3 DNA reads TGTGCCAGCAGCTTCGCAGCGGGGGGGTCCTACAATGAGCAGTTCTTC. Protein sequence: CASSFAAGGSYNEQFF.